A single sample gave rise to the 10 T cell receptor beta chains below, sequenced in a study of cytomegalovirus exposure and HLA in healthy donors. Profiling relied on immunoSEQ multiplex PCR, and the TCRdb table lists in-frame clones only, not all of them. The sample holds 100,000 to 150,000 clones, approximately 92% seen once. Material for sequencing was PBMCs. These receptors all come from a woman aged 18-29 years in good health and CMV-seronegative.

This chain connects TRBV5-1 to TRBJ1-1; D possibly corresponds to TRBD1 (6 bases). V lost 2 bases and J 2 bases, leaving 13 bases between the germline ends. This CDR3 is 15 amino acids long. From germline, CDR1 is SGHRS and CDR2 YFSETQ. The CDR3 nucleotides read TGCGCCAGCAGCTTAAGCCCGGACAGCAACACTGAAGCTTTCTTT. Translation gives CASSLSPDSNTEAFF. Full variable domain (remainder filled in from reference TRBV5-1 and TRBJ1-1): KAGVTQTPRYLIKTRGQQVTLSCSPISGHRSVSWYQQTPGQGLQFLFEYFSETQRNKGNFPGRFSGRQFSNSRSEMNVSTLELGDSALYLCASSLSPDSNTEAFFGQGTRLTVV.

The rearrangement uses TRBV28 and TRBJ2-7; a weak D match, TRBD2 (7 bases). Germline V gene lookup returns CDR1 MDHEN and CDR2 SYDVKM. The CDR3 is made up of 14 amino acids. Trimming removed 7 bases at V and 3 bases at J, with 16 bases between. CDR3 coding DNA: TGTGCCAGCAACCGCGGGGGCGCCTACTACGAGCAGTACGTC. It translates to CASNRGGAYYEQYV.

The chain has TRBV11-3 and TRBJ2-2; 7 bases align to TRBD2. This CDR3 has 17 residues. Trimming took 6 bases from V and 2 from J; bases not matched to a gene: 12. Looked up from germline, CDR1 is SGHNT and CDR2 is YENEEA. In nucleotides, the CDR3 is TGTGCCAGCAGTTCCCCCCGCGGGAGTGCTAACACCGGGGAGCTGTTTTTT. Its protein is CASSSPRGSANTGELFF.

The chain employs TRBV6-5 and TRBJ2-1, with 7 bases lining up with TRBD2. The CDR3 covers 15 residues. The V gene's germline CDR1 is MNHEY and CDR2 SVGAGI. J gave up 9 bases and V 1 base, and 9 bases lay outside the gene matches. CDR3 DNA sequence: TGTGCCAGCAGTTACTGGACGGGGGGTCACGGTGAGCAGTTCTTC. Amino acid sequence: CASSYWTGGHGEQFF.

The chain recombines TRBV30 with TRBJ2-1; 8 bases fit TRBD2. CDR1 and CDR2 from the germline V gene are GTSNPN and SVGIG (reference sequence). Trimming removed 2 bases from V and 3 bases from J; junction bases left unmatched: 6. The CDR3 has 15 residues. The CDR3: CAWSRSSGNYNEQFF. CDR3 coding DNA: TGTGCCTGGAGTCGGAGTAGCGGGAACTACAATGAGCAGTTCTTC.

Only one count was recorded for this clone. This chain joins TRBV18 and TRBJ1-2; no clear D gene. The V end lost 5 bases, the J end lost 3 bases, and 10 bases lay between the germline ends. Germline-derived CDR1 and CDR2 are KGHSH and LQKENI. This CDR3 has 13 residues. The CDR3 spells CASSADGDYGYTF. The CDR3 nucleotides are TGTGCCAGCTCAGCCGACGGGGACTATGGCTACACCTTC. Supplemented by reference TRBV18 and TRBJ1-2, the full variable domain reads NAGVMQNPRHLVRRRGQEARLRCSPMKGHSHVYWYRQLPEEGLKFMVYLQKENIIDESGMPKERFSAEFPKEGPSILRIQQVVRGDSAAYFCASSADGDYGYTFGSGTRLTVV.

CDR3 amino acids: CASSPRTGVYTEAFF. The DNA of the CDR3 is TGTGCCAGTAGTCCTCGGACAGGGGTTTACACTGAAGCTTTCTTT. V is TRBV19 and J is TRBJ1-1, with TRBD1 matching over 9 bases. V shed 5 bases and J 3 bases; nucleotides not matched to a gene: 7. The CDR3 covers 15 residues. Germline CDR1 and CDR2: LNHDA and SQIVND (reference sequence). Combining the CDR3 with reference TRBV19 and TRBJ1-1 gives the whole variable domain DGGITQSPKYLFRKEGQNVTLSCEQNLNHDAMYWYRQDPGQGLRLIYYSQIVNDFQKGDIAEGYSVSREKKESFPLTVTSAQKNPTAFYLCASSPRTGVYTEAFFGQGTRLTVV.

The chain joins TRBV19 to TRBJ2-2; D is perhaps TRBD1 (5 bases). The CDR3 contains 15 residues. Between the trimmed V and J ends, which lost 6 bases and 6 bases, there was a span of 17 bases. Germline V gives CDR1 LNHDA, CDR2 SQIVND (reference sequence). CDR3 sequence reads: CASSLTQGAAGELFF. In DNA form, the CDR3 reads TGTGCCAGTAGCCTGACCCAGGGCGCAGCCGGGGAGCTGTTTTTT.

A word on this clone: At one of its ends the junction is not consistent with the germline gene, which may arise from a read error. V usage is TRBV6-5 and J usage is TRBJ1-2, with D perhaps matching TRBD1 (5 bases). Germline-derived CDR1 and CDR2 are MNHEY and SVGAGI. The CDR3 is made up of 11 amino acids. The CDR3 DNA reads TGTGCCAGCACCCAGGGAGGGACCTTCAGTTTC. This translates into CASTQGGTFSF.

The table lists this clone with a few counts. This chain connects TRBV27 to TRBJ1-2; D perhaps matches TRBD1 (5 bases). Trimming pared 7 bases from V and 6 bases from J, leaving 9 bases between. This CDR3 has 11 residues. Germline-derived CDR1 and CDR2 are MNHEY and SMNVEV (reference sequence). This CDR3 reads CASTGGDGYTF. The DNA of the CDR3 is TGTGCCAGCACCGGGGGGGATGGCTACACCTTC.